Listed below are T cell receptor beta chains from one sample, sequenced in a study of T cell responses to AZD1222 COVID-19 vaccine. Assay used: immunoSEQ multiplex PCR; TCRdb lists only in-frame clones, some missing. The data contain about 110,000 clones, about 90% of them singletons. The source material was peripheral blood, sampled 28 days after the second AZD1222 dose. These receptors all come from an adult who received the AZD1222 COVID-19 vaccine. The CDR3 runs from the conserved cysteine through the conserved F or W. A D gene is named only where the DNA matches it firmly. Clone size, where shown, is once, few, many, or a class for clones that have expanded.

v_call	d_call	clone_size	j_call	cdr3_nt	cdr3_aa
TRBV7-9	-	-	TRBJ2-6	TGTGCCAGCAGCTTAACCGGACAGTATGGCGTCCTGACTTTC	CASSLTGQYGVLTF
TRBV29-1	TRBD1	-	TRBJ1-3	TGCAGCGTCCTGGGGGGACAGGGAGGAAACACCATATATTTT	CSVLGGQGGNTIYF
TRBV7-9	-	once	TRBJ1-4	TGTGCCAGCAGCTCGGATGAAAAACTGTTTTTT	CASSSDEKLFF
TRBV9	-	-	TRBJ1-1	TGTGCCAGCAGCGTGTCCGGAGAAACTGAAGCTTTCTTT	CASSVSGETEAFF
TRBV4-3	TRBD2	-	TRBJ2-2	TGCGCCAGCAGCCAAGATCGATTAGCGGGAGAGCTAGGGAACACCGGGGAGCTGTTTTTT	CASSQDRLAGELGNTGELFF
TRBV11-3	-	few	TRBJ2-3	TGTGCCAGCAGCTTGGGGGGTGGAGGGACAGATACGCAGTATTTT	CASSLGGGGTDTQYF
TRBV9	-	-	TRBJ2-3	TGTGCCAGCAGCGTAGAGGGGAGCTTCACAGATACGCAGTATTTT	CASSVEGSFTDTQYF
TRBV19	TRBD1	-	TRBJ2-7	TGTGCCAGTAGTAGTCTCGGGACAGGTTACCCCGTCTACGAGCAGTACTTC	CASSSLGTGYPVYEQYF
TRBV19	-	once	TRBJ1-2	TGTGCCAGTAGCCTGACTGCTCCCTATGGCTACACCTTC	CASSLTAPYGYTF
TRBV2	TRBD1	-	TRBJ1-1	TGTGCCAGCAGCCCGGGACAGGGGGCACGCACTGAAGCTTTCTTT	CASSPGQGARTEAFF
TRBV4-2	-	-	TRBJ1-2	TGTGCCAGCAGCCAAGATCTTCTAGGACAGACTAGTGGCTACACCTTC	CASSQDLLGQTSGYTF
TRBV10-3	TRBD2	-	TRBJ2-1	TGTGCCATCAGTGAGGGACTTACGGGAGGTATGAACAATGAGCAGTTCTTC	CAISEGLTGGMNNEQFF
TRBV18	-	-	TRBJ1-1	TGTGCCAGCACTTGGGACCGCAACACTGAAGCTTTCTTT	CASTWDRNTEAFF
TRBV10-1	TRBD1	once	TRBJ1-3	TGCGCCAGCAGTGAGGGGACAGACTCTGGAAACACCATATATTTT	CASSEGTDSGNTIYF
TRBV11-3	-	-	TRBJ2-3	TGTGCCAGCAGCTTACTGGCGGCGGATACGCAGTATTTT	CASSLLAADTQYF
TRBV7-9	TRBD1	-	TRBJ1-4	TGTGCCAGCAGCTTAGAGGGGGCGCGTGAAAAACTGTTTTTT	CASSLEGAREKLFF
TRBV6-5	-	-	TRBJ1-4	TGTGCCAGCAGCCACGACAAGTTCGAAAAACTGTTTTTT	CASSHDKFEKLFF
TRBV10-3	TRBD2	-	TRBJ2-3	TGTGCCATCAGTGGTCTAGCGGGAGGGACCACAGATACGCAGTATTTT	CAISGLAGGTTDTQYF
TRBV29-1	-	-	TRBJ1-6	TGCAGCGTGCGAGGGTCTAACTACAATTCACCCCTCCACTTT	CSVRGSNYNSPLHF
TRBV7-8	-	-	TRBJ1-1	TGTGCCAGCAGCGCCGGGGCCTGGGGATTGAACACTGAAGCTTTCTTT	CASSAGAWGLNTEAFF
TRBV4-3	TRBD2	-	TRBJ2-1	TGCGCCAGCAGCCAAGATCATGGGCGGGAGGTATCGGATGAGCAGTTCTTC	CASSQDHGREVSDEQFF
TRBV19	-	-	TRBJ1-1	TGTGCCAGTAGTATTGGGAAGTACACTGAAGCTTTCTTT	CASSIGKYTEAFF
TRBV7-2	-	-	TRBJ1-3	TGTGCCAGCAGCTTTCAAAGGGACACCATATATTTT	CASSFQRDTIYF
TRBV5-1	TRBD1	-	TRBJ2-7	TGCGCCAGCAGCTTGGAACCTCCGGGACAGCCCTACGAGCAGTACTTC	CASSLEPPGQPYEQYF
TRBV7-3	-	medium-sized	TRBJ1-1	TGTGCCAGCAGCTTAAGCCTGGACACTGAAGCTTTCTTT	CASSLSLDTEAFF
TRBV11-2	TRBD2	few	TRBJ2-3	TGTGCCAGCAGCTTATTGCGGCGGGAGGGCATCGATACGCAGTATTTT	CASSLLRREGIDTQYF
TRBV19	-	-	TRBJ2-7	TGTGCCAGTAGAGTACAGGAGGCAAGCGACGAGCAGTACTTC	CASRVQEASDEQYF
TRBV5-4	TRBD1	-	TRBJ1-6	TGTGCCAGCAGCGGGGACAGGGGAAGCGTTTCACCCCTCCACTTT	CASSGDRGSVSPLHF
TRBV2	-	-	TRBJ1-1	TGTGCCAGCAGGTGGATTAACACTGAAGCTTTCTTT	CASRWINTEAFF
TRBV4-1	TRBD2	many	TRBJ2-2	TGCGCCAGCAGCCAAGCGGGAGGGCCGAACGGGGAGCTGTTTTTT	CASSQAGGPNGELFF
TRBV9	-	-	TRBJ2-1	TGTGCCAGCAGCGTAGGACTGGGCGATGAGCAGTTCTTC	CASSVGLGDEQFF
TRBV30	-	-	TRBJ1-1	TGTGCCTGTTGGAACACTGAAGCTTTCTTT	CACWNTEAFF
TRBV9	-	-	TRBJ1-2	TGTGCCAGCAGCTTTCAGGGCTATGGCTACACCTTC	CASSFQGYGYTF
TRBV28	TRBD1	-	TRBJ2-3	TGTGCCAGCAGCCCCGGGACAGGGGTTACAGATACGCAGTATTTT	CASSPGTGVTDTQYF
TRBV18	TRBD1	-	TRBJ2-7	TGTGCCAGCTCACCACCGGGGACAGGAGCACTCTACGAGCAGTACTTC	CASSPPGTGALYEQYF
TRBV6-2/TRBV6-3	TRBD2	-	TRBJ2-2	TGTGCCAGCAGTTACCGACTAGCGGGAGGAGGAACCGGGGAGCTGTTTTTT	CASSYRLAGGGTGELFF
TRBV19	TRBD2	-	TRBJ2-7	TGTGCCAGTACCGAGACTTGGACTAGCGGGCCCTACGAGCAGTACTTC	CASTETWTSGPYEQYF
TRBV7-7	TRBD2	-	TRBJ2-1	TGTGCTAGCAGCTTAAGTCGGGAGGGTGAGCAGTTCTTC	CASSLSREGEQFF
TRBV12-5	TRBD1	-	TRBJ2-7	TGTGCTAGTGCTCGGACGGGGACAGGGGTCCCCTACGAGCAGTACTTC	CASARTGTGVPYEQYF
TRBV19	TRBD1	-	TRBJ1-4	TGTGCCAGTAGTATGATGTTAGGGACAGGGTCTGAAAAACTGTTTTTT	CASSMMLGTGSEKLFF
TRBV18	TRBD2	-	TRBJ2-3	TGTGCCAGCTCACCTCGGACTAGCCTCACAGATACGCAGTATTTT	CASSPRTSLTDTQYF
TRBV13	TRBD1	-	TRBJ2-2	TGTGCCAGCAGCCGATTATACTCCGGGACAGGGGGCACCGGGGAGCTGTTTTTT	CASSRLYSGTGGTGELFF
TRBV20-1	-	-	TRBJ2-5	TGCAGTGCTAGAGCCCAAGAGACCCAGTACTTC	CSARAQETQYF
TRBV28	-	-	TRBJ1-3	TGTGCCAGCAGCCAACAGGGAGGGTCTGGAAACACCATATATTTT	CASSQQGGSGNTIYF
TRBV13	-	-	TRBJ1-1	TGTGCCAGCAGTAGGAGGGAACAACCAAGTCTTTACACTGAAGCTTTCTTT	CASSRREQPSLYTEAFF
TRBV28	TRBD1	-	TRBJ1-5	TGTGCCAGCAGTTTATCTCCAGGGGGAAATTATCAGCCCCAGCATTTT	CASSLSPGGNYQPQHF
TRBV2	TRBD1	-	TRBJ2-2	TGTGCCAGCACTGGGGACAGGAACACCGGGGAGCTGTTTTTT	CASTGDRNTGELFF
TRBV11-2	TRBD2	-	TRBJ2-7	TGTGCCAGCAGCTTCGGGACTAGCGGGAGGGTCTACGAGCAGTACTTC	CASSFGTSGRVYEQYF
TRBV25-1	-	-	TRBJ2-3	TGTGCCAGCAGTGTTGGGGATCCAGATACGCAGTATTTT	CASSVGDPDTQYF
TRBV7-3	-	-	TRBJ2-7	TGTGCCAGCAGCAGTCAGGGTACCGAGCAGTACTTC	CASSSQGTEQYF
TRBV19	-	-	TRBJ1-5	TGTGCCAGTAGTATTGACGCCAATCAGCCCCAGCATTTT	CASSIDANQPQHF
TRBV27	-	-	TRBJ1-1	TGTGCCAGCAGTTTGGGTCAAGGACGGATGAACACTGAAGCTTTCTTT	CASSLGQGRMNTEAFF
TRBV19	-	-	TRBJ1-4	TGTGCCAGCGGCGGGACAAAACATGAAAAACTGTTTTTT	CASGGTKHEKLFF
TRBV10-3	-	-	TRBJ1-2	TGTGCCATCAGTGAGTCAGGGATTGGCTACACCTTC	CAISESGIGYTF
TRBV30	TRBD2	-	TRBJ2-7	TGTGCCTGGACCCAGGGACTAGCGGGACTCACCTACGAGCAGTACTTC	CAWTQGLAGLTYEQYF
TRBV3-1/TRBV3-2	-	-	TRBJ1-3	TGTGCCAGCAGCCACGCCTTCAGGGGTTCTGCGAGAAACACCATATATTTT	CASSHAFRGSARNTIYF
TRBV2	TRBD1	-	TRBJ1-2	TGTGCCAGCAGAGGAACTACAGGGGGCGCGATATTCTACACCTTC	CASRGTTGGAIFYTF
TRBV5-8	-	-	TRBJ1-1	TGTGCCAGCAGCCAGTGGACACACAACACTGAAGCTTTCTTT	CASSQWTHNTEAFF
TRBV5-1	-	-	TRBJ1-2	TGCGCCAGCAGTACGGACAAAAACTATGGCTACACCTTC	CASSTDKNYGYTF